This TCR beta chain was profiled in a study of prognosis after radiotherapy for stage I lung cancer. Study at large: Every lung cancer patient of the non-small cell type was deemed medically inoperable. For radiotherapy, patients got SBRT split into 3 to 5 fractions, giving a biologically effective dose of at least 100 Gy.

This clonotype was recorded at least ten times. V lost 4 bases and J lost 3; bases outside the gene matches: 7. CDR1 and CDR2 (germline): DFQATT, SNEGSKA (reference sequence). The CDR3 runs 15 residues. Two-round multiplex PCR, the amplification method, yielded TCR beta CDR3 from genomic DNA. Primers were specific to each TRBV and TRBJ gene in first-round PCR. The second PCR round used universal primers. In TCRdb, the multiplex PCR reads were re-called with MiXCR into one record per CDR3 protein. The sample lists 15,000 to 20,000 distinct CDR3 sequences; about 26% were seen once. The receptor was isolated from a donor aged 50 or older with non-small cell lung cancer. This rearrangement joins TRBV20-1 to TRBJ2-5, with 11 bases matching TRBD2. Material: PBMCs, obtained before or after stereotactic body radiation therapy (not recorded which). CDR3 nucleotides: TGCAGTGCTATCGATAGCGGGAGGGCCGAAGAGACCCAGTACTTC. Its translation is CSAIDSGRAEETQYF.